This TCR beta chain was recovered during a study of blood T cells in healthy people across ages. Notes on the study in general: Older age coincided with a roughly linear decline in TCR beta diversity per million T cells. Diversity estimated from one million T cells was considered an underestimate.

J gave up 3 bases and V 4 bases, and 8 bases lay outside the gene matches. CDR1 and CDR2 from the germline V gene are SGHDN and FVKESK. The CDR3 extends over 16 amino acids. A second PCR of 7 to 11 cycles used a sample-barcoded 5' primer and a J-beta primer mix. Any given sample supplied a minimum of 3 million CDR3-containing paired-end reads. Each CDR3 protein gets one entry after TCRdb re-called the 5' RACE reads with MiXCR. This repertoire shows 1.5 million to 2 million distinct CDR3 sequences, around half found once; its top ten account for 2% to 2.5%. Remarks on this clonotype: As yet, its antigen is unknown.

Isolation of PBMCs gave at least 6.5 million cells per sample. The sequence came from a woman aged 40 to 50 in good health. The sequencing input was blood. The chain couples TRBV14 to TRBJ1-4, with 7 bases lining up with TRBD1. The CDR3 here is CASSPREQGPNEKLFF. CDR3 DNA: TGTGCCAGCAGCCCGAGGGAACAGGGGCCTAATGAAAAACTGTTTTTT.